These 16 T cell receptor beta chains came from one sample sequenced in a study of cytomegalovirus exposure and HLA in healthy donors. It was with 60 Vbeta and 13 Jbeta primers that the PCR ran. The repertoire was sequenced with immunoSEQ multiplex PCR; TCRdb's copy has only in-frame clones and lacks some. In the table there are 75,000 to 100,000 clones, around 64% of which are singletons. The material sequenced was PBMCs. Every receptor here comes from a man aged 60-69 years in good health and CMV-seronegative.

The CDR3 DNA follows: TGTGCCAGCAGCTTGGCAGGGATCCACGAGCAGTACTTC. It encodes CASSLAGIHEQYF. The chain uses TRBV7-9 and TRBJ2-7, with a weak D call TRBD1 (5 bases). With 3 bases removed from V and 5 bases from J, the gap between germline ends came to 11 bases. CDR3 length: 13 residues. Germline CDR1 reads SEHNR; CDR2 reads FQNEAQ (reference sequence).

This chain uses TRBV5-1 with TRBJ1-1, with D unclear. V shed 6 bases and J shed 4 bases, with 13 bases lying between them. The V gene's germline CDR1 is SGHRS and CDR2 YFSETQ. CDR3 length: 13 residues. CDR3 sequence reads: CASTLNSGTEAFF. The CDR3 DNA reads TGCGCCAGCACCCTCAACTCCGGCACTGAAGCTTTCTTT.

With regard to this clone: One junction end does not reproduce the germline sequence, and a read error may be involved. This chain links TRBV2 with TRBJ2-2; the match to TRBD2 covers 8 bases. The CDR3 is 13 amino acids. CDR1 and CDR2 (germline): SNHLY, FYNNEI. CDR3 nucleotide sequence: TGTGCCAGCCGGCGGGAGGCGGACGGGGGGCTGTTTTTT. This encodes CASRREADGGLFF.

The CDR3 coding sequence is TGTGCCTGGACGATTGGCGGGAGGGCCGACCGCGAGCAGTACTTC. Translated: CAWTIGGRADREQYF. The genes are TRBV30 and TRBJ2-7; TRBD2 aligns across 9 bases. Germline-derived CDR1 and CDR2 are GTSNPN and SVGIG (reference sequence). Trimming cost V 4 bases and J 6 bases; bases outside gene matches: 13. CDR3 size: 15 residues.

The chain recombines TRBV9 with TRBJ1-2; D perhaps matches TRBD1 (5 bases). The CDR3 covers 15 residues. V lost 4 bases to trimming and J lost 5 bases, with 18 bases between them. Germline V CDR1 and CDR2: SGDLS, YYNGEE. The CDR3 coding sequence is TGTGCCAGCAGCATCTCGCAGGCAGGGTGGTATGGCTACACCTTC. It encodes CASSISQAGWYGYTF. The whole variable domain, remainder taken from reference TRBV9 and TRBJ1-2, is DSGVTQTPKHLITATGQRVTLRCSPRSGDLSVYWYQQSLDQGLQFLIQYYNGEERAKGNILERFSAQQFPDLHSELNLSSLELGDSALYFCASSISQAGWYGYTFGSGTRLTVV.

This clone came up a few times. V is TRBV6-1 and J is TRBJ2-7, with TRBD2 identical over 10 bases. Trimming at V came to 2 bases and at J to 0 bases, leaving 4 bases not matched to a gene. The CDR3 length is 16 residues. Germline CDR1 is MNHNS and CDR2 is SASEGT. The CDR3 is CASSESGRVSSYEQYF. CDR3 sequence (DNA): TGTGCCAGCAGTGAAAGCGGGAGGGTTAGCTCCTACGAGCAGTACTTC.

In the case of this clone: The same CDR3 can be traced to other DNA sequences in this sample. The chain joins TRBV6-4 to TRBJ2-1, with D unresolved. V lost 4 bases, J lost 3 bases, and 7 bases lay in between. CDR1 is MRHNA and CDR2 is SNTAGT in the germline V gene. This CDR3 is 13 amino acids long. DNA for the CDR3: TGTGCCAGCAGTGTGGAGAACTACAATGAGCAGTTCTTC. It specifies CASSVENYNEQFF.

CDR3 DNA: TGCGCCAGTCTCGCGGGGACTAGCACAGATACGCAGTATTTT. This translates into CASLAGTSTDTQYF. This chain links TRBV5-1 with TRBJ2-3; D is possibly TRBD2 (6 bases). Per the germline V gene, CDR1 is SGHRS and CDR2 is YFSETQ. Trimming cost V 8 bases and J 0 bases, with 13 bases left between them. CDR3 length: 14 amino acids.

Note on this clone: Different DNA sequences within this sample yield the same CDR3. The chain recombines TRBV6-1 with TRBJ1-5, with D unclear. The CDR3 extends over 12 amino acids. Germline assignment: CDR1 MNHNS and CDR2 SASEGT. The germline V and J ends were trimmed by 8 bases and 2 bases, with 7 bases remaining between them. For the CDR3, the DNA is TGTGCCAGCTCTATCGGCAATCAGCCCCAGCATTTT. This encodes CASSIGNQPQHF.

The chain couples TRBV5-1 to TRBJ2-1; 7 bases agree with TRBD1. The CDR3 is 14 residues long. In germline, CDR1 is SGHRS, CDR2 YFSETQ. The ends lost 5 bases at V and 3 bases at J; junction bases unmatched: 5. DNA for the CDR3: TGCGCCAGCAGTCTGGGACAGAGCTACAATGAGCAGTTCTTC. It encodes CASSLGQSYNEQFF.

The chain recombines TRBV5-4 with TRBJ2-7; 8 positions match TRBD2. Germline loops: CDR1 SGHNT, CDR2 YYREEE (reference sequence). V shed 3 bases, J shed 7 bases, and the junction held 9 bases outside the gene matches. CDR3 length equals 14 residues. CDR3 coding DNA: TGTGCCAGCAGCTGGGCTGGGAGCGGGAGTGAGCAGTACTTC. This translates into CASSWAGSGSEQYF.

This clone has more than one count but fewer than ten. The chain's CDR3 is CASSLGGDIAEQYF. The CDR3 region has the DNA TGTGCCAGCAGCTTGGGCGGGGATATCGCCGAGCAGTACTTC. This chain joins TRBV7-6 and TRBJ2-7; tentative D call: TRBD2 (6 bases). The CDR3 length is 14 residues. CDR1 is SGHVS, CDR2 FNYEAQ, per germline. Trimming shortened V by 3 bases and J by 6 bases, and 15 bases separated the two germline ends.

The DNA of the CDR3 is TGTGCCAGTAGTATAGCGGCAGGGGGCGGCTATGGCTACACCTTC. Its protein product is CASSIAAGGGYGYTF. The rearrangement links TRBV19 to TRBJ1-2, with 8 nucleotides matching TRBD1. Germline CDR1 and CDR2: LNHDA and SQIVND (reference sequence). V was pared by 1 base and J by 4 bases, with 5 bases of the junction left unmatched. This CDR3 has 15 residues.

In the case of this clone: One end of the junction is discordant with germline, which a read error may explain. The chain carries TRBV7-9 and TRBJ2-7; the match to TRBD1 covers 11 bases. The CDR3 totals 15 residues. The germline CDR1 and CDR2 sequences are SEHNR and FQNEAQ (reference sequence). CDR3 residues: CSSVRGTGGLYEQYF. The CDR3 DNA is TGTTCCAGCGTACGAGGGACAGGGGGACTATACGAGCAGTACTTC.

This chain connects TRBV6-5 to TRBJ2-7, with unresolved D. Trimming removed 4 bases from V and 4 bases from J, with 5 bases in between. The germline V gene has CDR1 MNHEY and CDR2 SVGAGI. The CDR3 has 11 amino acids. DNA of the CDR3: TGTGCCAGCAGTTCTAATTACGAGCAGTACTTC. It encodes CASSSNYEQYF.

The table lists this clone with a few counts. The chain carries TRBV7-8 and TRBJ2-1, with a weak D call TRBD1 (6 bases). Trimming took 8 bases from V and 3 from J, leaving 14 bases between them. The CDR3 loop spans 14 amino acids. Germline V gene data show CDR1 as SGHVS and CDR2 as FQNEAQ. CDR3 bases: TGTGCCAGCTCAGAGACAGGAGTCTACAATGAGCAGTTCTTC. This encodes CASSETGVYNEQFF.